This T cell receptor beta chain is drawn from a study of CD8+ T cells in alopecia areata. Study information: Treatment of the treated patients consisted of oral tofacitinib, 5 to 10 mg twice daily. Tofacitinib was given for 6 to 18 months, then stopped for 6 months.

In germline, CDR1 is SGHTA, CDR2 FQGTGA. This CDR3 contains 16 residues. The V and J ends lost 2 bases and 6 bases respectively, with 19 bases between them. Note on this clone: Its antigen is undetermined.

Notes on the study in general: Tofacitinib delivered significant drops in scalp clonality and in expanded CD8+ clones among the top 100.

Extracted RNA was reverse transcribed into cDNA, the sequencing template. Sequenced by immunoSEQ multiplex PCR; TCRdb stores in-frame clones only, minus some. The top ten hold 1.3% of the sample, which has around 190,000 clones, just under 65% seen once. Described treatment: oral pan-JAK inhibitor, 5-10 mg twice daily. This clonotype was obtained from a human donor with alopecia areata. This specimen was CD4+ T cells sorted from blood, taken around week 49, from a patient treated with tofacitinib. The J gene is TRBJ1-2, the V gene TRBV7-3; weak D call: TRBD1 (5 bases). The CDR3 bases are TGTGCCAGCAGCTTAGGACAAGTAGATTCGAAAAATGGCTACACCTTC. This codes for CASSLGQVDSKNGYTF. The full variable domain, rest sourced from reference TRBV7-3 and TRBJ1-2, is GAGVSQTPSNKVTEKGKYVELRCDPISGHTALYWYRQSLGQGPEFLIYFQGTGAADDSGLPNDRFFAVRPEGSVSTLKIQRTERGDSAVYLCASSLGQVDSKNGYTFGSGTRLTVV.